This T cell receptor beta chain stems from a study of spatial heterogeneity in lung cancer. Study in general: Detected sequences consistently included more beta-chain ones than alpha-chain ones.

The V segment lost 8 bases and the J segment 3 bases; nucleotides outside the gene matches: 9. The CDR3 contains 15 residues. Germline lookup yields CDR1 MNHNS and CDR2 SASEGT. Documented time point: blood at routine non-recurrence follow-up after resection. No cell sorting; template was whole RNA from tumor, lung tissue or PBMC. In TCRdb, the 5' RACE reads were re-called with MiXCR into one record per CDR3 protein. The table has 95,000 to 130,000 distinct CDR3 sequences, 12% seen once. This receptor was obtained from a male donor with early-stage non-small cell lung cancer. The source was PBMCs, collected at follow-up. V gene TRBV6-1 combines with J gene TRBJ2-3; the match to TRBD1 covers 9 bases. The CDR3 bases are TGTGCCAGCGGAGCCGGGACAGGGCTTACAGATACGCAGTATTTT. Its protein is CASGAGTGLTDTQYF.